This record looks at one T cell receptor beta chain sequence and its context. The antigen is not known. As every portion of the isolated RNA was reverse transcribed, the sequencing read expressed TCRB transcripts. There were several million reads on average in the naive, central memory and regulatory T cell samples. Data came from immunoSEQ multiplex PCR; TCRdb stores just in-frame clones and leaves some out. This sample yields 360,000 or so clones, of which 20% are seen a single time; about 0.045% belongs to the top ten. The V end lost 3 bases, the J end lost 5 bases, and 12 bases lay between the germline ends. Germline V lookup: CDR1 LGHNA, CDR2 YNFKEQ. This CDR3 has 14 residues. One heparinised blood draw averaging around 0.12 L was given by each donor. The data derive from a study of beta chain features in type 1 diabetes. Broader study findings: More deletions and fewer insertions at VDJ junctions were seen in type 1 diabetes patients. Moderately but significantly shorter TCRB CDR3s were found in Type 1 diabetes patients in all four CD4+ subsets.

This chain links TRBV4-2 with TRBJ2-3; the D gene is possibly TRBD2 (5 bases). The source material was naive CD4+ T cells from blood. The TCR originated in a woman under 30 in good health. CDR3 residues: CASSQGADGDTQYF. The CDR3 coding sequence is TGTGCCAGCAGCCAGGGAGCCGACGGAGATACGCAGTATTTT.